This TCR beta chain is drawn from a study of OX40 agonist ivuxolimab in advanced cancers. The wider study: Mean age about 60 years, range roughly 23 to 79; about 81% male. Whole-study findings and limits: Clonal expansion was seen in CD4+ and CD8+ blood T cells by week 6 at 0.1 to 3.0 mg/kg.

Assay used: immunoSEQ multiplex PCR; TCRdb lists only in-frame clones, some missing. Of more than 55,000 clones in the sample, 79% were seen once. This clone appeared once. Its antigen is still unknown. Deletions cut 4 bases from V and 7 bases from J, with 11 bases between. Per germline, CDR1 SEHNR and CDR2 FQNEAQ (reference sequence). This CDR3 contains 13 residues. The chain recombines TRBV7-9 with TRBJ2-1; D is unclear. The sample here was CD4+ or CD8+ T cells sorted from blood, taken in a trial of the OX40 agonist ivuxolimab. The clonotype comes from an adult with an advanced solid tumor such as melanoma, head and neck, liver or kidney cancer. In DNA form, the CDR3 reads TGTGCCAGCAGCTCCTCGGCCATAAATGAGCAGTTCTTC. Translation gives CASSSSAINEQFF.